These T cell receptor beta chains were read from a single sample in a study of T cells expressing NK-cell markers. TCRdb re-called the 5' RACE reads and catalogs CDR3 proteins one per entry, DNA excluded. The table gives some 150,000 distinct CDR3 sequences; the top ten clones make up approximately 35% of it. Input material: blood T cells: a sorted CD56 or NKG2C T cell subset, CD4+ or CD8+ T cells, or bulk PBMC T cells (not recorded which). The source is a woman aged 45-65 years in good health. The CDR3 runs from the conserved cysteine through the conserved F or W.

TRBV27	TRBJ2-1	CASSLSPPLGATYNEQFF
TRBV25-1	TRBJ2-5	CASSAPSKETQYF
TRBV11-2	TRBJ2-5	CASSRIREETQYF
TRBV27	TRBJ1-4	CASSTTGQGATNEKLFF
TRBV20-1	TRBJ1-1	CSASQGNTEAFF
TRBV7-6	TRBJ2-1	CASSQEASGRVNYNEQFF
TRBV11-2	TRBJ1-1	CASSLGYVTGGMPNTEAFF
TRBV25-1	TRBJ2-1	CASSEFSNEQFF
TRBV4-1	TRBJ2-1	CASSPQGRDLGNEQFF
TRBV14	TRBJ2-1	CASSQVSGRRNEQFF
TRBV21-1	TRBJ2-3	CASSKGGPARPTDTQYF
TRBV9	TRBJ2-1	CASSDGTQYNEQFF
TRBV11-3	TRBJ2-1	CASSLPGTAINEQFF
TRBV12-3/TRBV12-4	TRBJ2-2	CASSKGDPELFF
TRBV12-3/TRBV12-4	TRBJ2-1	CASSSDRALYNEQFF
TRBV24-1	TRBJ2-7	CATSAGGMNEQYF
TRBV7-9	TRBJ2-3	CASSMAEYDTQYF
TRBV24-1	TRBJ1-1	CATRGEGPGTEAFF
TRBV29-1	TRBJ2-1	CSAHAVLPNNEQFF
TRBV24-1	TRBJ2-3	CATGISGYTDTQYF
TRBV2	TRBJ1-1	CASSDPRQGSSTEAFF
TRBV4-1	TRBJ1-1	CASSLRTFGDTEAFF
TRBV6-5	TRBJ2-7	CASSYSGTDAYEQYF
TRBV20-1	TRBJ1-2	CSARERTAYGYTF
TRBV15	TRBJ1-1	CATSRGQGLNTEAFF
TRBV14	TRBJ1-2	CASSLGTGSYYGYTF
TRBV28	TRBJ2-7	CASRASGSGYEQYF
TRBV2	TRBJ2-3	CAIPQRATLTVSDTQYF
TRBV5-1	TRBJ1-1	CASSGTGGTEAFF
TRBV7-3	TRBJ1-6	CASSSGQGNSPLHF
TRBV9	TRBJ1-1	CASSPHIGQVNTEAFF
TRBV29-1	TRBJ2-1	CSAFIPERGEQFF
TRBV4-1	TRBJ1-2	CASSQDNTGYYGYTF
TRBV9	TRBJ2-1	CASSAGTSGRLNEQFF
TRBV20-1	TRBJ2-7	CSAKDPRGSSYEQYF
TRBV6-6	TRBJ2-1	CASSYLRLGGRASPEAYNEQFF
TRBV10-3	TRBJ2-5	CARELTGRETQYF
TRBV7-9	TRBJ2-1	CASSSGESKQFF
TRBV7-9	TRBJ2-2	CASSLYSGLNTGELFF
TRBV6-6	TRBJ2-3	CASRSSGWADTQYF
TRBV13	TRBJ2-7	CASSSRLAGHVEQYF
TRBV10-1	TRBJ2-3	CASSERMTDTQYF
TRBV12-3/TRBV12-4	TRBJ2-1	CASSLRPPLPPSPFNEQFF
TRBV20-1	TRBJ2-7	CSAANPTRLVYEQYF
TRBV7-9	TRBJ2-2	CASADTGELFF
TRBV7-9	TRBJ2-7	CASSPLAVSYEQYF
TRBV12-3/TRBV12-4	TRBJ2-3	CASSPPGTQWDTQYF
TRBV4-1	TRBJ2-7	CASSHRDSAYEQYF
TRBV12-3/TRBV12-4	TRBJ1-4	CASSQAYREKLFF
TRBV29-1	TRBJ2-5	CSVVTGGGETQYF
TRBV27	TRBJ2-1	CASSHRGRSPVGRNSRQFF
TRBV24-1	TRBJ2-1	CATSDFPAERINEQFF
TRBV20-1	TRBJ1-1	CSARDYRGADTEAFF
TRBV7-8	TRBJ2-1	CASSPLGTGVYEQFF
TRBV6-4	TRBJ1-3	CASSAGSSGNTIYF